The 4 T cell receptor beta chains in this list originate from one sample, sequenced in a study of shared clonotypes between healthy human individuals. Libraries were prepared by immunoSEQ multiplex PCR; TCRdb keeps only in-frame clonotypes and omits some of them. The repertoire holds around 600,000 clones, with 97% as singletons. Sequencing was performed on naive CD4+ T cells sorted from blood. Subset indicated: CD45RA+ positively selected. These receptors all stem from a woman aged 25 to 39 in good health.

The chain combines TRBV28 with TRBJ2-7, with D possibly being TRBD2 (6 bases). V shed 6 bases and J shed 3 bases, with 9 bases lying between them. Germline-derived CDR1 and CDR2 are MDHEN and SYDVKM. This CDR3 has 12 amino acids. The CDR3 is CASSTTSYEQYF. The CDR3 nucleotides are TGTGCCAGCAGCACGACTAGCTACGAGCAGTACTTC.

The chain employs TRBV2 and TRBJ1-5, with D tentatively TRBD1 (6 bases). The CDR3 is made up of 16 amino acids. The germline V and J ends were trimmed by 3 bases and 7 bases, with 19 bases remaining between them. The germline V gene has CDR1 SNHLY and CDR2 FYNNEI. DNA of the CDR3: TGTGCCAGCAGTGAGGTGGAGCAGGGGTTTGGACAGCCCCAGCATTTT. Protein product: CASSEVEQGFGQPQHF.

The chain carries TRBV28 and TRBJ2-5; D is unclear. Near its end, the DNA agrees better with TRBJ2-7, so the J call may be wrong. CDR3 length: 14 amino acids. Looked up from germline, CDR1 is MDHEN and CDR2 is SYDVKM. This chain's CDR3 is CASTLYPFSYEQYF. CDR3 DNA sequence: TGTGCCAGCACCCTTTATCCGTTCTCCTACGAGCAGTACTTC.

V gene TRBV19 combines with J gene TRBJ2-4; 7 bases fit TRBD2. Trimming removed 6 bases from V and 0 bases from J; junction bases left unmatched: 5. Germline loops: CDR1 LNHDA, CDR2 SQIVND (reference sequence). This CDR3 region has 15 residues. The CDR3 loop reads CASSLAALAKNIQYF. The CDR3, as DNA: TGTGCCAGTAGCCTAGCGGCTCTAGCCAAAAACATTCAGTACTTC.